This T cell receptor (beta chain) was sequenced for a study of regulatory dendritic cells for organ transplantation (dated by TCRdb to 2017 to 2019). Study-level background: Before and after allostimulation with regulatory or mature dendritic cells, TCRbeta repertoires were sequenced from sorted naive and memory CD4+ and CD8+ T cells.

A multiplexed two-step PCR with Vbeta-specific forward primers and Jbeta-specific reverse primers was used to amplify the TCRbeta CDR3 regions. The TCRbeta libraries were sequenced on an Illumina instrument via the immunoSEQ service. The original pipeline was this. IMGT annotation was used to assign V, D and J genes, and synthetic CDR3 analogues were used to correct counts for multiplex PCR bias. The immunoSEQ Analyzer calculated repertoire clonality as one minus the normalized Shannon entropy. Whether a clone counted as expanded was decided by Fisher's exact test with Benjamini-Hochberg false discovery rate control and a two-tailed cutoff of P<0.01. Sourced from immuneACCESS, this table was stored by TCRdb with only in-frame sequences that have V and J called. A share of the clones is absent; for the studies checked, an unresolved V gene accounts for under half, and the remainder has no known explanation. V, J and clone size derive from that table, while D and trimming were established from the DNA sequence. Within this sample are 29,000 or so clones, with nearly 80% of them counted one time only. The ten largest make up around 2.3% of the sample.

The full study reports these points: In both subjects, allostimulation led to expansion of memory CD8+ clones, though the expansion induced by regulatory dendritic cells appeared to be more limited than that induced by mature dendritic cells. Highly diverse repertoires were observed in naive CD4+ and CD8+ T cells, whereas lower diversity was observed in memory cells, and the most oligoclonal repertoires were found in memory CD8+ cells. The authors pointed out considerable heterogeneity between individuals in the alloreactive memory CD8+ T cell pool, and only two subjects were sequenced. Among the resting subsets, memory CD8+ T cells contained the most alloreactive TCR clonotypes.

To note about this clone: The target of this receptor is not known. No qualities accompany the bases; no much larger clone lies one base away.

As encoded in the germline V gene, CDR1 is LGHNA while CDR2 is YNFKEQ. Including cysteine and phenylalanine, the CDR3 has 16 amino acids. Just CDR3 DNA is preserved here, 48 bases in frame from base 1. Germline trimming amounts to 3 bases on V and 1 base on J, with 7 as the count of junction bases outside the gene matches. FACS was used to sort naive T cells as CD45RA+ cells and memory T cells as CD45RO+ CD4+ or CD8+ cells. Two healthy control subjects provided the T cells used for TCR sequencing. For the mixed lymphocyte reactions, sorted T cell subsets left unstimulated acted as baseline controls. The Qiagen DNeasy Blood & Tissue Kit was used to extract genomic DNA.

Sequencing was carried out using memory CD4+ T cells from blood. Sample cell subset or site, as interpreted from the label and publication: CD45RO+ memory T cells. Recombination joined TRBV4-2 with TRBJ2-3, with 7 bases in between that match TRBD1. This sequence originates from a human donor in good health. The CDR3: CASSHRQGVGTDTQYF. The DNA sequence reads TGTGCCAGCAGCCATCGACAGGGAGTGGGCACAGATACGCAGTATTTT.